Listed below are T cell receptor beta chains from one sample, sequenced in a study of T cell changes during pregnancy in multiple sclerosis. The assay was immunoSEQ multiplex PCR, and TCRdb's table has in-frame clones only and misses some. The table records approximately 50,000 clones, more than 85% of them present only once. Sequenced here: CD4+ T cells from peripheral blood mononuclear cells, sampled after pregnancy. These receptors were taken from a female donor with multiple sclerosis, enrolled in a pregnancy study. CDR3s include the opening cysteine and the closing phenylalanine or tryptophan. The order of the fields is CDR3 length, J gene, D gene, clone size, V gene, CDR3 protein, CDR3 DNA. A D gene is named only where the DNA matches it firmly. Only some rows state a clone size, as once, few, many or a class for expanded clones.

cdr3_length: 17; j_call: TRBJ2-1; d_call: TRBD2; clone_size: NA; v_call: TRBV14; cdr3_aa: CASSQEPGRERGGEQFF; cdr3_nt: TGTGCCAGCAGCCAAGAACCGGGGCGGGAGCGCGGTGGTGAGCAGTTCTTC
cdr3_length: 17; j_call: TRBJ2-2; d_call: TRBD2; clone_size: NA; v_call: TRBV19; cdr3_aa: CASSTRLAGGSTGELFF; cdr3_nt: TGTGCCAGTAGTACCCGACTAGCGGGAGGTAGTACCGGGGAGCTGTTTTTT
cdr3_length: 16; j_call: TRBJ2-1; d_call: TRBD2; clone_size: NA; v_call: TRBV5-1; cdr3_aa: CASSLGGGGGYNEQFF; cdr3_nt: TGCGCCAGCAGCTTGGGGGGCGGCGGGGGTTACAATGAGCAGTTCTTC
cdr3_length: 15; j_call: TRBJ1-4; d_call: NA; clone_size: NA; v_call: TRBV19; cdr3_aa: CASSKVAGVNEKLFF; cdr3_nt: TGTGCCAGTAGTAAGGTGGCAGGGGTAAATGAAAAACTGTTTTTT
cdr3_length: 16; j_call: TRBJ2-2; d_call: TRBD1; clone_size: NA; v_call: TRBV5-1; cdr3_aa: CASSWATGTGQWELFF; cdr3_nt: TGCGCCAGCAGCTGGGCAACCGGGACAGGACAGTGGGAGCTGTTTTTT
cdr3_length: 14; j_call: TRBJ1-3; d_call: NA; clone_size: NA; v_call: TRBV5-5; cdr3_aa: CASRRTVSGNTIYF; cdr3_nt: TGTGCCAGCAGGAGGACAGTCTCTGGAAACACCATATATTTT
cdr3_length: 14; j_call: TRBJ2-1; d_call: NA; clone_size: NA; v_call: TRBV18; cdr3_aa: CASSLSGQYNEQFF; cdr3_nt: TGTGCCAGCTCACTCAGCGGACAGTACAATGAGCAGTTCTTC
cdr3_length: 15; j_call: TRBJ2-1; d_call: TRBD2; clone_size: once; v_call: TRBV11-3; cdr3_aa: CASSLSGRADNEQFF; cdr3_nt: TGTGCCAGCAGCCTTAGCGGGAGGGCTGACAATGAGCAGTTCTTC
cdr3_length: 13; j_call: TRBJ1-2; d_call: NA; clone_size: NA; v_call: TRBV6-5; cdr3_aa: CASSYDRLYGYTF; cdr3_nt: TGTGCCAGCAGTTACGACAGGCTCTATGGCTACACCTTC
cdr3_length: 14; j_call: TRBJ1-5; d_call: TRBD1; clone_size: NA; v_call: TRBV29-1; cdr3_aa: CSVPGQGAGQPQHF; cdr3_nt: TGCAGCGTCCCGGGACAGGGGGCCGGTCAGCCCCAGCATTTT
cdr3_length: 13; j_call: TRBJ2-1; d_call: NA; clone_size: NA; v_call: TRBV7-2; cdr3_aa: CASSLGTYNEQFF; cdr3_nt: TGTGCCAGCAGCCTTGGGACTTACAATGAGCAGTTCTTC
cdr3_length: 17; j_call: TRBJ1-2; d_call: NA; clone_size: NA; v_call: TRBV7-2; cdr3_aa: CASSSTLTGAGFHGYTF; cdr3_nt: TGTGCCAGCAGCTCCACCCTAACCGGAGCAGGGTTCCATGGCTACACCTTC
cdr3_length: 15; j_call: TRBJ1-5; d_call: NA; clone_size: once; v_call: TRBV28; cdr3_aa: CASSSTAGTYQPQHF; cdr3_nt: TGTGCCAGCAGTTCAACTGCGGGGACGTATCAGCCCCAGCATTTT
cdr3_length: 16; j_call: TRBJ2-2; d_call: TRBD1; clone_size: NA; v_call: TRBV11-3; cdr3_aa: CASSAPQGANTGELFF; cdr3_nt: TGTGCCAGCAGCGCTCCGCAGGGGGCGAACACCGGGGAGCTGTTTTTT
cdr3_length: 14; j_call: TRBJ2-3; d_call: NA; clone_size: NA; v_call: TRBV19; cdr3_aa: CASSERVTTDTQYF; cdr3_nt: TGTGCCAGTAGTGAAAGAGTAACCACAGATACGCAGTATTTT
cdr3_length: 15; j_call: TRBJ2-3; d_call: NA; clone_size: NA; v_call: TRBV6-6; cdr3_aa: CASSYSMAGTDTQYF; cdr3_nt: TGTGCCAGCAGTTACTCGATGGCGGGCACAGATACGCAGTATTTT
cdr3_length: 14; j_call: TRBJ1-2; d_call: NA; clone_size: NA; v_call: TRBV2; cdr3_aa: CASSGKGRGYGYTF; cdr3_nt: TGTGCCAGCAGTGGGAAGGGGCGCGGCTATGGCTACACCTTC
cdr3_length: 13; j_call: TRBJ1-5; d_call: NA; clone_size: NA; v_call: TRBV30; cdr3_aa: CAWSVTDPGPQHF; cdr3_nt: TGTGCCTGGAGTGTAACGGATCCAGGGCCCCAGCATTTT
cdr3_length: 15; j_call: TRBJ2-7; d_call: TRBD1; clone_size: NA; v_call: TRBV7-6; cdr3_aa: CASSISRGLVDEQYF; cdr3_nt: TGTGCCAGCAGCATAAGTAGGGGGCTGGTGGACGAGCAGTACTTC
cdr3_length: 14; j_call: TRBJ1-4; d_call: NA; clone_size: NA; v_call: TRBV30; cdr3_aa: CAWSPLGRNEKLFF; cdr3_nt: TGTGCCTGGAGTCCCCTGGGGCGGAATGAAAAACTGTTTTTT
cdr3_length: 16; j_call: TRBJ2-3; d_call: NA; clone_size: NA; v_call: TRBV7-2; cdr3_aa: CASSLGGRVGTDTQYF; cdr3_nt: TGTGCCAGCAGCCTAGGTGGGCGCGTGGGCACAGATACGCAGTATTTT
cdr3_length: 14; j_call: TRBJ1-2; d_call: NA; clone_size: NA; v_call: TRBV7-9; cdr3_aa: CASSLTGLNYGYTF; cdr3_nt: TGTGCCAGCAGCTTAACAGGGTTAAACTATGGCTACACCTTC
cdr3_length: 13; j_call: TRBJ2-7; d_call: NA; clone_size: NA; v_call: TRBV19; cdr3_aa: CASTPPGSNEQYF; cdr3_nt: TGTGCCAGTACCCCGCCCGGGAGTAACGAGCAGTACTTC
cdr3_length: 14; j_call: TRBJ2-3; d_call: NA; clone_size: NA; v_call: TRBV6-4; cdr3_aa: CASSDSGRADTQYF; cdr3_nt: TGTGCCAGCAGTGACTCTGGGCGGGCGGATACGCAGTATTTT
cdr3_length: 17; j_call: TRBJ2-2; d_call: TRBD2; clone_size: few; v_call: TRBV27; cdr3_aa: CASNGLGTSGKRGELFF; cdr3_nt: TGTGCCAGCAATGGCCTGGGGACTAGCGGGAAACGCGGGGAGCTGTTTTTT
cdr3_length: 15; j_call: TRBJ1-4; d_call: NA; clone_size: NA; v_call: TRBV14; cdr3_aa: CASSSVRTANEKLFF; cdr3_nt: TGTGCCAGCAGTTCGGTCCGGACAGCGAATGAAAAACTGTTTTTT
cdr3_length: 17; j_call: TRBJ1-1; d_call: TRBD1; clone_size: few; v_call: TRBV13; cdr3_aa: CASSTGQGTPMNTEAFF; cdr3_nt: TGTGCCAGCAGCACAGGACAGGGGACTCCTATGAACACTGAAGCTTTCTTT
cdr3_length: 15; j_call: TRBJ2-3; d_call: TRBD2; clone_size: NA; v_call: TRBV10-3; cdr3_aa: CAISTGLAGGDTQYF; cdr3_nt: TGTGCCATCAGTACAGGACTAGCGGGAGGAGATACGCAGTATTTT
cdr3_length: 16; j_call: TRBJ2-5; d_call: TRBD2; clone_size: once; v_call: TRBV5-4; cdr3_aa: CASSGGTSGRGETQYF; cdr3_nt: TGTGCCAGCAGCGGAGGGACTAGCGGGAGGGGGGAGACCCAGTACTTC
cdr3_length: 16; j_call: TRBJ1-2; d_call: NA; clone_size: NA; v_call: TRBV19; cdr3_aa: CASTTQWQGKDYGYTF; cdr3_nt: TGTGCCAGTACCACACAGTGGCAGGGTAAGGACTATGGCTACACCTTC
cdr3_length: 13; j_call: TRBJ2-3; d_call: NA; clone_size: NA; v_call: TRBV5-1; cdr3_aa: CASSLATADTQYF; cdr3_nt: TGCGCCAGCAGCTTGGCCACAGCAGATACGCAGTATTTT
cdr3_length: 15; j_call: TRBJ2-2; d_call: TRBD2; clone_size: NA; v_call: TRBV7-9; cdr3_aa: CASSKAGRKTGELFF; cdr3_nt: TGTGCCAGCAGCAAAGCGGGAAGAAAGACCGGGGAGCTGTTTTTT
cdr3_length: 16; j_call: TRBJ2-1; d_call: TRBD1; clone_size: once; v_call: TRBV11-3; cdr3_aa: CASSLGEGQVHNEQFF; cdr3_nt: TGTGCCAGCAGCTTAGGCGAGGGACAGGTCCACAATGAGCAGTTCTTC
cdr3_length: 12; j_call: TRBJ2-7; d_call: NA; clone_size: NA; v_call: TRBV29-1; cdr3_aa: CSVRTEAHEQYF; cdr3_nt: TGCAGCGTTCGAACGGAGGCCCACGAGCAGTACTTC
cdr3_length: 12; j_call: TRBJ2-7; d_call: NA; clone_size: NA; v_call: TRBV2; cdr3_aa: CASFEGSYEQYF; cdr3_nt: TGTGCCAGCTTTGAGGGCAGCTACGAGCAGTACTTC
cdr3_length: 15; j_call: TRBJ2-1; d_call: TRBD2; clone_size: NA; v_call: TRBV5-1; cdr3_aa: CASSLFRGSDNEQFF; cdr3_nt: TGCGCCAGCAGCTTGTTTCGCGGGAGTGACAATGAGCAGTTCTTC
cdr3_length: 15; j_call: TRBJ1-1; d_call: TRBD1; clone_size: NA; v_call: TRBV7-8; cdr3_aa: CASSLEGAQGVEAFF; cdr3_nt: TGTGCCAGCAGCTTAGAAGGGGCGCAGGGGGTTGAAGCTTTCTTT
cdr3_length: 15; j_call: TRBJ2-1; d_call: NA; clone_size: NA; v_call: TRBV7-3; cdr3_aa: CASSLGRTSYNEQFF; cdr3_nt: TGTGCCAGCAGCTTAGGGAGGACCTCCTACAATGAGCAGTTCTTC
cdr3_length: 18; j_call: TRBJ1-2; d_call: TRBD1; clone_size: NA; v_call: TRBV4-2; cdr3_aa: CASSQDGNRGLVNYGYTF; cdr3_nt: TGTGCCAGCAGCCAAGACGGGAACAGGGGGCTCGTCAACTATGGCTACACCTTC
cdr3_length: 13; j_call: TRBJ1-1; d_call: TRBD1; clone_size: NA; v_call: TRBV6-4; cdr3_aa: CASRRQGGTEAFF; cdr3_nt: TGTGCCAGCAGAAGACAGGGAGGTACTGAAGCTTTCTTT
cdr3_length: 14; j_call: TRBJ1-2; d_call: NA; clone_size: NA; v_call: TRBV27; cdr3_aa: CASSSLQINYGYTF; cdr3_nt: TGTGCCAGCAGTTCACTACAAATTAACTATGGCTACACCTTC
cdr3_length: 16; j_call: TRBJ2-1; d_call: TRBD2; clone_size: NA; v_call: TRBV5-4; cdr3_aa: CASSRWFGGGYNEQFF; cdr3_nt: TGTGCCAGCAGCCGGTGGTTTGGGGGGGGCTACAATGAGCAGTTCTTC
cdr3_length: 14; j_call: TRBJ1-2; d_call: TRBD1; clone_size: NA; v_call: TRBV7-9; cdr3_aa: CASSLGGGVYGYTF; cdr3_nt: TGTGCCAGCAGCTTAGGAGGGGGCGTCTATGGCTACACCTTC
cdr3_length: 14; j_call: TRBJ2-3; d_call: NA; clone_size: NA; v_call: TRBV5-4; cdr3_aa: CASSLRGSTDTQYF; cdr3_nt: TGTGCCAGCAGCTTAAGGGGGAGCACAGATACGCAGTATTTT
cdr3_length: 14; j_call: TRBJ1-2; d_call: NA; clone_size: NA; v_call: TRBV28; cdr3_aa: CASSTLGGGYGYTF; cdr3_nt: TGTGCCAGCAGCACCCTCGGGGGGGGCTATGGCTACACCTTC
cdr3_length: 16; j_call: TRBJ1-5; d_call: NA; clone_size: NA; v_call: TRBV6-1; cdr3_aa: CASSDKRGTGNQPQHF; cdr3_nt: TGTGCCAGCAGTGATAAACGGGGGACGGGCAATCAGCCCCAGCATTTT
cdr3_length: 15; j_call: TRBJ2-3; d_call: TRBD2; clone_size: NA; v_call: TRBV5-1; cdr3_aa: CASSSGLAGVDTQYF; cdr3_nt: TGCGCCAGCAGCTCGGGACTAGCGGGAGTGGATACGCAGTATTTT
cdr3_length: 13; j_call: TRBJ1-2; d_call: NA; clone_size: NA; v_call: TRBV14; cdr3_aa: CASSQVTGSGYTF; cdr3_nt: TGTGCCAGCAGCCAAGTTACAGGGTCAGGCTACACCTTC